A selection of T cell receptor beta chains follows, all from one sample in a study of shared clonotypes between healthy human individuals. Only in-frame clones appear in the TCRdb table, and some are missing; sequencing was by immunoSEQ multiplex PCR. The sample has more than 2 million clones; 85% to 95% are singletons. Sequenced material: naive CD8+ T cells from PBMCs. These receptors were obtained from a man in his late teens or twenties in good health. Some clones in this sample may be carry-over from other donors' samples. Both conserved end residues are part of each CDR3. A D gene is named only where the DNA matches it firmly. The size entry is marked missing in some rows and otherwise reads once, few, many or a size class.

TRBJ1-2 TRBV9 . TRBD1 TGTGCCAGCAGCGAACCGGGACAGGGGGCGCGGGATGGCTACACCTTC CASSEPGQGARDGYTF
TRBJ2-1 TRBV19 . . TGTGCCAGTAGTATAGGCCCCTCGTACAATGAGCAGTTCTTC CASSIGPSYNEQFF
TRBJ1-1 TRBV6-6 once . TGTGCCAGCAGTTACAGGGGGGACACTGAAGCTTTCTTT CASSYRGDTEAFF
TRBJ1-1 TRBV14 . . TGTGCCAGCAGCCTCGGGGGGACGGCGAACACTGAAGCTTTCTTT CASSLGGTANTEAFF
TRBJ2-7 TRBV7-8 . . TGTGCCAGCAGCTTGGACTTGAGCTCCTACGAGCAGTACTTC CASSLDLSSYEQYF
TRBJ2-7 TRBV10-3 . . TGTGCCGCCCAGGGTTGGGACTACGAGCAGTACTTC CAAQGWDYEQYF
TRBJ2-7 TRBV7-7 . TRBD1 TGTGCCAGCAGCTCCAGGACAGGGGGCTCCTACGAGCAGTACTTC CASSSRTGGSYEQYF
TRBJ2-1 TRBV5-1 . . TGCGCCAGCAGCTCAACCGGACTCGAGCAGTTCTTC CASSSTGLEQFF
TRBJ2-1 TRBV11-3 . TRBD2 TGTGCCAGCAGCTTTGGAGGGAGGGCCTATGAGCAGTTCTTC CASSFGGRAYEQFF
TRBJ2-1 TRBV7-6 . . TGTGCCAGCAGCCCCATTTATGTTAGCGAGAATGAGCAGTTCTTC CASSPIYVSENEQFF
TRBJ2-5 TRBV23-1 . . TGCGCCAGCTTCTACCGGGGCAGGGGTAGTAAAGAGACCCAGTACTTC CASFYRGRGSKETQYF
TRBJ2-7 TRBV28 . . TGTGCCAGCAAGCAGGGTGAGGACTCCTACGAGCAGTACTTC CASKQGEDSYEQYF
TRBJ2-3 TRBV29-1 . TRBD2 TGCAGCGCTTGGCCCGGGGCGGGAGTTTCAGATACGCAGTATTTT CSAWPGAGVSDTQYF
TRBJ2-1 TRBV28 . TRBD2 TGTGCCAGCAGTCACAGTCCCCGACTAGCGGGCCTCTACAATGAGCAGTTCTTC CASSHSPRLAGLYNEQFF
TRBJ1-2 TRBV30 . . TGTGCCTGGAGCGGGATTTTCCACGGTTTATATGGCTACACCTTC CAWSGIFHGLYGYTF
TRBJ2-7 TRBV27 . TRBD1 TGTGCCAGCAGTTTGTTCTGGACAGGGGGCTCCGAGCAGTACTTC CASSLFWTGGSEQYF
TRBJ1-3 TRBV5-1 . . TGCGCCAGCAGCTTGGAAGGATCCCTTTACGACGGAAACACCATATATTTT CASSLEGSLYDGNTIYF
TRBJ1-4 TRBV25-1 . TRBD1 TGTGCCAGCAGGACGACAGGGGGCTCGTCCAAACTGTTTTTT CASRTTGGSSKLFF
TRBJ2-7 TRBV7-8 . TRBD2 TGTGCCAGCAGCTTAGAGGGGACTAGCGGCTACGAGCAGTACTTC CASSLEGTSGYEQYF
TRBJ2-7 TRBV7-9 . TRBD2 TGTGCCAGCAGCTTAGGTTCCGCTCTAGCGGGGTTCGAGCAGTACTTC CASSLGSALAGFEQYF
TRBJ2-5 TRBV14 . TRBD2 TGTGCCAGCAGCCGTGAGGGACTAGCGGGAGGACAAGAGACCCAGTACTTC CASSREGLAGGQETQYF
TRBJ2-7 TRBV29-1 . TRBD1 TGCAGCTCGTTCTTACCGACAGGGGGGAGCTCCTACGAGCAGTACTTC CSSFLPTGGSSYEQYF
TRBJ2-6 TRBV11-3 . . TGTGCCAGCAGCCCTTACTGGCTGATCTCTGGGGCCAACGTCCTGACTTTC CASSPYWLISGANVLTF
TRBJ2-7 TRBV5-1 . . TGCGCCAGCAGCTTAGGGGGTGGCGAGCAGTACTTC CASSLGGGEQYF
TRBJ1-1 TRBV7-8 . . TGTGCCAGCAGCCCCCTTCTGGGGAACACTGAAGCTTTCTTT CASSPLLGNTEAFF
TRBJ1-2 TRBV7-9 . . TGTGCCAGCAGCTTTCCCCTGCCTACTATTCCGAAGGGAGGCTACACCTTC CASSFPLPTIPKGGYTF
TRBJ1-4 TRBV9 . TRBD1 TGTGCCAGCAGCGACGGACAGGGCAGGTCTCGGGAAAAACTGTTTTTT CASSDGQGRSREKLFF
TRBJ2-7 TRBV6-1 . . TGTGCCAGCAGTGAGGCACTTCCCTCCTACGAGCAGTACTTC CASSEALPSYEQYF
TRBJ2-3 TRBV29-1 . . TGCAGCGGGGGACTTGGCACAGATACGCAGTATTTT CSGGLGTDTQYF
TRBJ2-1 TRBV7-7 . . TGTGCCAGCAGCTTATCCACCCGCGATGAGCAGTTCTTC CASSLSTRDEQFF
TRBJ1-5 TRBV4-1 . . TGCGCCAGCAGCCAAGACTGGGAGCAGCCCCAGCATTTT CASSQDWEQPQHF
TRBJ1-2 TRBV28 . . TGTGCCAGCAGTTTACCCGGCAGACCCGGGAGGGATGGCTATGGCTACACCTTC CASSLPGRPGRDGYGYTF
TRBJ1-1 TRBV6-5 . . TGTGCCAGCAGTCCCGCCTCGGGAGTGAACACTGAAGCTTTCTTT CASSPASGVNTEAFF
TRBJ2-7 TRBV13 . . TGTGCCAGCAGACCTCTTGCGGCCTACGAGCAGTACTTC CASRPLAAYEQYF
TRBJ1-1 TRBV27 . . TGTGCCAGCAGTTTATTAGGCCCTGGGCTGAACACTGAAGCTTTCTTT CASSLLGPGLNTEAFF
TRBJ2-1 TRBV7-9 . TRBD2 TGTGCCAGCAGCTCGGGGGATAAGAGCGGGAGAGTCTTCGGTGAGCAGTTCTTC CASSSGDKSGRVFGEQFF
TRBJ1-1 TRBV5-1 . . TGCGCCAGCAGCTTTAAGGAGGTGGAGCGGATTCGCACTGAAGCTTTCTTT CASSFKEVERIRTEAFF
TRBJ2-7 TRBV19 . . TGTGCCAGTAGTTCCAGGACAGATACCTACGAGCAGTACTTC CASSSRTDTYEQYF
TRBJ2-7 TRBV4-1 . . TGCGCCAGCAGCCAAGCTGCGGGACAGTACGAGCAGTACTTC CASSQAAGQYEQYF
TRBJ2-5 TRBV25-1 once . TGTGCCAGCAGTGAATTTGGTAAGGGCCAAGAGACCCAGTACTTC CASSEFGKGQETQYF
TRBJ2-1 TRBV6-5 . . TGTGCCAGCAGTTACTCGAGTACAGGGGGGGATGAGCAGTTCTTC CASSYSSTGGDEQFF
TRBJ2-7 TRBV11-2 . . TGTGCCAGCAGCTTAGGTGGACTTTACGAGCAGTACTTC CASSLGGLYEQYF